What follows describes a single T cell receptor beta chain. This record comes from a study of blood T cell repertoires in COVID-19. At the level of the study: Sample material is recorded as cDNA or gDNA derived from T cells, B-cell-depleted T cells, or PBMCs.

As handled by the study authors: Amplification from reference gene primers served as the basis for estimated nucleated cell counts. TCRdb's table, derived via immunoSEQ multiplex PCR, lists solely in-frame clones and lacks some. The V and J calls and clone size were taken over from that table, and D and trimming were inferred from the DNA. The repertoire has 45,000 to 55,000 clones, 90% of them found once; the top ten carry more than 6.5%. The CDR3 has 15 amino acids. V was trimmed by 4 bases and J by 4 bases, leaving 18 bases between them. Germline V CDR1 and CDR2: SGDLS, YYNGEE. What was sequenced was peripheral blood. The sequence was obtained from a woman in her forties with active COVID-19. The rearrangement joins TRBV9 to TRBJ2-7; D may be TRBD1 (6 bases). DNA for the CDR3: TGTGCCAGCAGCTTAGACGGGACACGGACTTACGAGCAGTACTTC. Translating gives CASSLDGTRTYEQYF. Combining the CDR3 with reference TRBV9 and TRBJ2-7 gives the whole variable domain DSGVTQTPKHLITATGQRVTLRCSPRSGDLSVYWYQQSLDQGLQFLIQYYNGEERAKGNILERFSAQQFPDLHSELNLSSLELGDSALYFCASSLDGTRTYEQYFGPGTRLTVT.